This record concerns one T cell receptor (beta chain) sequence. This entry comes from a study of control samples from healthy donors and cancer patients. This table comes from immunoSEQ multiplex PCR, and its TCRdb copy is limited to in-frame clones, with some not included. The sample includes 75,000 to 100,000 clones, approximately 92% of them seen just once. V dropped 5 bases and J dropped 2 bases, with 13 bases sitting between them. CDR3 size: 14 residues. Germline CDR1 is SGHTA and CDR2 is FQGNSA. Input material: blood. The TCR was taken from a human donor in good health. The donor label of this sample is uncertain. This chain uses TRBV7-2 with TRBJ2-7; D uncertain. CDR3 DNA sequence: TGTGCCAGCAGCCCGATGGCGGCCACCTACGAGCAGTACTTC. Translating it yields CASSPMAATYEQYF.